This T cell receptor (beta chain) was identified in a study of post-analysis software for immune sequencing data. Findings and limits, study-wide: TRBV5-6, TRBV5-1 and TRBV20-1 were among roughly 5 TRBV segments more frequent in patients than controls. Multiple sclerosis was associated with a significant reduction in normalized Chao1 diversity relative to controls. Clustering by F measure revealed strong co-clustering among samples prepared together in one batch.

TCR beta cDNA libraries included unique molecular identifiers. In TCRdb, the PCR reads were re-called with MiXCR into one record per CDR3 protein. The data show 150,000 to 200,000 distinct CDR3 sequences, 35% to 40% seen once. Worth noting for this clonotype: The antigen is unknown.

V lost 2 bases, J lost 0 bases, and 9 bases stayed unmatched. The CDR3 has 18 amino acids. Germline V gene data show CDR1 as SGHTA and CDR2 as FQGNSA. The J gene is TRBJ2-3, the V gene TRBV7-2; 9 bases are a match to TRBD2. The origin of this receptor is a girl between 5 and 17 years old with multiple sclerosis. Source: blood, taken after autologous hematopoietic stem cell transplantation. The CDR3 here is CASSLLASGAASTDTQYF. For the CDR3, the DNA is TGTGCCAGCAGCTTATTGGCTAGCGGGGCTGCTAGCACAGATACGCAGTATTTT.